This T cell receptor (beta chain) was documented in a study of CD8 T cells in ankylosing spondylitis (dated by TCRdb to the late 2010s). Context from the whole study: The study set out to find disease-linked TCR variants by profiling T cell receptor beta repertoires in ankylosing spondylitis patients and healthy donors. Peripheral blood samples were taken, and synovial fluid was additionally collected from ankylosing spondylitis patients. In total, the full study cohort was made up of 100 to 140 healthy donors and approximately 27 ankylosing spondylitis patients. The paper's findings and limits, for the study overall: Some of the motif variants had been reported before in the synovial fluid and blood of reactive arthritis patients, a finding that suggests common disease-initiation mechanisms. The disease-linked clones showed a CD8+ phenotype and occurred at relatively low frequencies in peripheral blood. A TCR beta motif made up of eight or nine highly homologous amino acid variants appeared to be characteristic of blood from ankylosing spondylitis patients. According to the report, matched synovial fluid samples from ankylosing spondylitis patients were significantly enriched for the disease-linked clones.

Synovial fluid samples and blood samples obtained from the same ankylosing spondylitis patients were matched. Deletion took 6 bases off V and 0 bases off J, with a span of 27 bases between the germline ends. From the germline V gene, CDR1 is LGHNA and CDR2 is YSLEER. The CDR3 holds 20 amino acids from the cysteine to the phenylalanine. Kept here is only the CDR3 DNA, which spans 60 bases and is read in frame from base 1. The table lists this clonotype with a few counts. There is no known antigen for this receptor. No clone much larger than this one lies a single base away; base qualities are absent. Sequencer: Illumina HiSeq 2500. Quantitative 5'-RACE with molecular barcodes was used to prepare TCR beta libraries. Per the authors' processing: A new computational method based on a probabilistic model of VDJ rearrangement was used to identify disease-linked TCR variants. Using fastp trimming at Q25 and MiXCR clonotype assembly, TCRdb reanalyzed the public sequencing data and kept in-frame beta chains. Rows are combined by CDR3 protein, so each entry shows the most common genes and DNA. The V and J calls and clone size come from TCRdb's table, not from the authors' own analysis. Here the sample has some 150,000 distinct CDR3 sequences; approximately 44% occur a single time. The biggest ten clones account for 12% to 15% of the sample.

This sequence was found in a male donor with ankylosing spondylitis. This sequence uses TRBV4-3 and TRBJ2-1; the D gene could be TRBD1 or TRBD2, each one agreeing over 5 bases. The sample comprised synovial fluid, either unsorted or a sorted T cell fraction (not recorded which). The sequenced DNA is TGCGCCAGCAGTGGACACCTGAATTTAGGGGCGGGTAGCTCCTACAATGAGCAGTTCTTC. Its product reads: CASSGHLNLGAGSSYNEQFF.